Following are 23 T cell receptor beta chains from one sample sequenced in a study of T cell responses to AZD1222 COVID-19 vaccine (dated by TCRdb to the early 2020s). Reading the label with the study, this specimen's time point is: baseline before first vaccination. Receptors were amplified or captured by the immunoSEQ multiplex PCR assay. TCRdb carries this immuneACCESS record with in-frame sequences only. Its versions omit some clonotypes, under half of them owing to an unresolved V gene in the studies checked, with the rest unexplained. Counted in this sample were 95,000 to 150,000 clones; around 87% of them appeared once. The biggest ten clones account for 10% of the sample. Source: peripheral blood, taken on day 0 of AZD1222 vaccination. All receptors come from an adult in good health.

The J gene is TRBJ2-7, the V gene TRBV5-5; the match to TRBD1 covers 9 bases. Germline V gene lookup returns CDR1 SGHKS and CDR2 YYEKEE (reference sequence). V was clipped by 4 bases and J by 3 bases; unmatched bases: 8. This CDR3 region has 15 residues. Here the CDR3 DNA reads TGTGCCAGCAGCAACAGACAGGGGGGATACTACGAGCAGTACTTC. Its protein product is CASSNRQGGYYEQYF.

This chain joins TRBV11-3 and TRBJ2-2, with no clear D. CDR3 size: 14 residues. Germline V gene sequence: CDR1 SGHNT, CDR2 YENEEA. V lost 2 bases to trimming and J lost 6 bases, with 10 bases between them. DNA of the CDR3: TGTGCCAGCAGCTTAAGGTCAAGGGCCGGGGAGCTGTTTTTT. The encoded protein is CASSLRSRAGELFF.

The chain joins TRBV5-1 to TRBJ2-1, with 14 bases fitting TRBD2. The V gene end was trimmed by 4 bases and the J gene end by 8 bases; junction bases not matched to a gene: 8. Germline CDR1 SGHRS, CDR2 YFSETQ. The CDR3 runs to 16 residues. The CDR3 DNA is TGCGCCAGCAGCCCAGGGACTAGCGGGGGTATCGATGAGCAGTTCTTC. This gives the protein CASSPGTSGGIDEQFF.

The chain has TRBV9 and TRBJ1-3, with D unclear. V was pared by 2 bases and J by 0 bases, with 12 bases between. The CDR3 covers 16 residues. Looked up from germline, CDR1 is SGDLS and CDR2 is YYNGEE. Here the CDR3 reads CASSVWGAISGNTIYF. In DNA, the CDR3 is TGTGCCAGCAGCGTCTGGGGAGCTATCTCTGGAAACACCATATATTTT. The variable domain in full, with the rest retrieved from reference TRBV9 and TRBJ1-3, is DSGVTQTPKHLITATGQRVTLRCSPRSGDLSVYWYQQSLDQGLQFLIQYYNGEERAKGNILERFSAQQFPDLHSELNLSSLELGDSALYFCASSVWGAISGNTIYFGEGSWLTVV.

V usage is TRBV28 and J usage is TRBJ2-2, with 7 bases lining up with TRBD1. The CDR3 loop spans 16 amino acids. J was trimmed by 0 bases and V by 10 bases; bases with no gene match: 11. CDR1 and CDR2 (germline): MDHEN, SYDVKM. CDR3 amino acids: CATNSNGQANTGELFF. DNA of the CDR3: TGTGCCACCAATTCCAACGGACAGGCGAACACCGGGGAGCTGTTTTTT.

The chain recombines TRBV27 with TRBJ2-3, with no clear D. Germline lookup yields CDR1 MNHEY and CDR2 SMNVEV (reference sequence). V lost 7 bases, J lost 4 bases, and 6 bases lay in between. The CDR3 consists of 11 residues. The DNA for the CDR3 is TGTGCCAGCAAGGTGGCAGATACGCAGTATTTT. Translating it yields CASKVADTQYF.

The chain is built from TRBV5-4 and TRBJ2-3; 7 bases fit TRBD2. Trimming took 4 bases from V and 0 from J; bases not matched to a gene: 5. The germline CDR1 and CDR2 sequences are SGHNT and YYREEE (reference sequence). CDR3 length: 15 amino acids. The CDR3 here is CASSRSGSSTDTQYF. The DNA of the CDR3 is TGTGCCAGCAGCCGTAGCGGGTCCAGCACAGATACGCAGTATTTT.

As to this clone: The junction does not match germline at one end; this may be a read error. The chain recombines TRBV6-6 with TRBJ1-1; perhaps TRBD1 as D (6 bases). This CDR3 is built from 15 residues. The germline gives CDR1 MNHNY, CDR2 SVGAGI (reference sequence). The CDR3 bases are TGTGCCAGCAGCCCTCAGGCAGGGGTCGCCACTGAAGCTCTCTTT. Protein: CASSPQAGVATEALF.

The rearrangement links TRBV15 to TRBJ1-5, with D possibly TRBD1 on 6 matching bases. The CDR3 consists of 15 residues. V lost 1 base and J lost 9, with 16 bases in between. Germline assignment: CDR1 LNHNV and CDR2 YYDKDF (reference sequence). The CDR3 is CATSRGDGGGAPQHF. The CDR3 DNA reads TGTGCCACCAGCAGAGGGGACGGGGGCGGTGCGCCCCAGCATTTT.

The chain couples TRBV15 to TRBJ1-5, with a weak D call TRBD1 (5 bases). Trimming shortened V by 0 bases and J by 10 bases, and 16 bases separated the two germline ends. The length of the CDR3 is 15 residues. Germline CDR1 LNHNV, CDR2 YYDKDF (reference sequence). The CDR3 loop is CATSRDKTGSNPQHF. The CDR3 coding sequence is TGTGCCACCAGCAGAGATAAAACAGGCAGTAATCCCCAGCATTTT.

The CDR3 bases are TGCAGCGTTCTTTCTAATGAAAAACTGTTTTTT. Residues: CSVLSNEKLFF. The rearrangement uses TRBV29-1 and TRBJ1-4; D is unresolved. CDR3 length: 11 amino acids. Germline-derived CDR1 and CDR2 are SQVTM and ANQGSEA. V lost 5 bases and J lost 3, with 4 bases in between.

The chain uses TRBV6-5 and TRBJ1-2, with D possibly TRBD1 on 5 matching bases. This CDR3 is 13 amino acids long. The ends were cut back, 7 bases at V and 0 bases at J, with 9 bases in the middle. Germline loops: CDR1 MNHEY, CDR2 SVGAGI. Here the CDR3 reads CASMAGTNYGYTF. DNA for the CDR3: TGTGCCAGCATGGCAGGGACTAACTATGGCTACACCTTC.

This chain links TRBV6-5 with TRBJ2-1; the D call may be TRBD1 or TRBD2 (6 bases each). The V gene's germline CDR1 is MNHEY and CDR2 SVGAGI. The CDR3 runs to 12 residues. V lost 7 bases and J 15 bases, leaving 19 bases between the germline ends. The CDR3 loop is CASTALDGGLFF. The CDR3, as DNA: TGTGCCAGCACCGCACTGGACGGGGGCTTGTTCTTC.

The CDR3 DNA follows: TGTGCCAGCAGCCAAGGGCTAGCGGGGGGATATGAGCAGTTCTTC. Encoded protein: CASSQGLAGGYEQFF. The chain combines TRBV3-1 (or the pseudogene TRBV3-2) with TRBJ2-1, with TRBD2 matching over 11 bases. CDR3 size: 15 residues. V trimming: 1 base; J trimming: 8 bases; junction bases outside the gene matches: 4. Germline CDR1 is LGHDT and CDR2 is YNNKEL (reference sequence).

This chain joins TRBV10-3 and TRBJ1-1; no clear D. The CDR3 has 14 amino acids. Trimming cost V 3 bases and J 2 bases, with 10 bases left between them. In germline, CDR1 is ENHRY, CDR2 SYGVKD. CDR3 sequence reads: CAISDNRLNTEAFF. The CDR3 region has the DNA TGTGCCATCAGTGATAACAGACTAAACACTGAAGCTTTCTTT.

This clone occurred a few times. The rearrangement uses TRBV28 and TRBJ1-5; D is uncertain. V was clipped by 5 bases and J by 2 bases, with 1 base between them. Per the germline V gene, CDR1 is MDHEN and CDR2 is SYDVKM. The CDR3 covers 11 residues. CDR3 loop: CASSGNQPQHF. The CDR3 bases are TGTGCCAGCAGTGGCAATCAGCCCCAGCATTTT.

The chain recombines TRBV7-9 with TRBJ1-2, with D unclear. V was shortened by 0 bases and J by 1 base, with 9 bases between the two germline ends. The CDR3 spans 15 residues. Looked up from germline, CDR1 is SEHNR and CDR2 is FQNEAQ (reference sequence). CDR3 nucleotide sequence: TGTGCCAGCAGCTTAGCGTGGGCGGATAACTATGGCTACACCTTC. This translates into CASSLAWADNYGYTF.

CDR3 DNA: TGTGCCAGCAGCTTCGGCGGTCGGGAGACCCAGTACTTC. Protein: CASSFGGRETQYF. The rearrangement uses TRBV7-2 and TRBJ2-5; D ambiguous. The CDR3 is 13 residues long. Per germline, CDR1 SGHTA and CDR2 FQGNSA. The germline V and J ends were trimmed by 3 bases and 5 bases, with 10 bases remaining between them.

This clone showed up just a few times. The V call is TRBV4-2, the J call TRBJ1-4, with D unclear. Germline V CDR1 and CDR2: LGHNA, YNFKEQ. The CDR3 runs to 14 residues. Trimming removed 0 bases at V and 8 bases at J, with 10 bases between. The CDR3 DNA sequence: TGTGCCAGCAGCCAAGACAGGTTTGCGGAAAAACTGTTTTTT. Residues: CASSQDRFAEKLFF.

The chain is built from TRBV28 and TRBJ1-1; D is possibly TRBD1 (5 bases). The germline V gene encodes CDR1 MDHEN and CDR2 SYDVKM. The V and J ends lost 2 bases and 8 bases respectively, with 9 bases between them. This CDR3 has 12 amino acids. CDR3 coding DNA: TGTGCCAGCAGTTTACCAGGGCCCGAAGCTTTCTTT. This encodes CASSLPGPEAFF.

The chain links TRBV7-6 to TRBJ1-3; D may be TRBD1 (6 bases). The CDR3 runs to 17 residues. V was shortened by 0 bases and J by 2 bases, with 14 bases between the two germline ends. Germline V gene lookup returns CDR1 SGHVS and CDR2 FNYEAQ. In nucleotides, the CDR3 is TGTGCCAGCAGCTTAGCGGCGGCAGGGGCCACTGGAAACACCATATATTTT. Protein: CASSLAAAGATGNTIYF.

This clone occurred a few times. The gene calls are TRBV6-5 and TRBJ2-7; D is unclear. This CDR3 is 15 amino acids long. V was shortened by 0 bases and J by 0 bases, with 9 bases between the two germline ends. Germline lookup yields CDR1 MNHEY and CDR2 SVGAGI. CDR3 residues: CASSYSSSSSYEQYF. CDR3 bases: TGTGCCAGCAGTTACTCCTCGAGTTCCTCCTACGAGCAGTACTTC.

This chain joins TRBV27 and TRBJ2-7, with D maybe TRBD1 (5 bases). The germline V gene encodes CDR1 MNHEY and CDR2 SMNVEV (reference sequence). V lost 1 base to trimming and J lost 4 bases, with 8 bases between them. The CDR3 covers 13 residues. CDR3 amino acids: CASSLFDSYEQYF. DNA for the CDR3: TGTGCCAGCAGTTTATTCGACAGTTACGAGCAGTACTTC.